The subject of this entry is one T cell receptor (beta chain). No antigen is known for it. This CDR3 comprises 16 residues. Germline assignment: CDR1 KGHSH and CDR2 LQKENI. J was trimmed by 2 bases and V by 2 bases; bases with no gene match: 4. These data are taken from a study of post-analysis software for immune sequencing data. As for the study in general: Patients had relapsing-remitting, secondary progressive or progressive-relapsing multiple sclerosis; some lacked subtype. Findings and limits, study-wide: When compared against controls, multiple sclerosis patients showed significantly lower normalized Chao1 diversity. Batch-matched samples strongly co-clustered by F measure. Patients carried five TRBV segments more frequently than controls did, and TRBV5-6, TRBV5-1 and TRBV20-1 were among them.

Prepared libraries of TCR beta cDNA carried unique molecular identifiers. The T cell input of roughly 0.9 to 11 million gave about 470,000 cDNA molecules. TCRdb fed the PCR reads into MiXCR, producing one record per CDR3 protein. The data contain over 300,000 distinct CDR3 sequences, approximately 33% of them singletons. The specimen sequenced was blood. The receptor was isolated from a girl aged 5-17 years with multiple sclerosis. This chain joins TRBV18 and TRBJ1-2; 11 positions agree with TRBD1. The DNA for the CDR3 is TGTGCCAGCTCACCAAGCTGGACAGGGGGCAACTATGGCTACACCTTC. Translation gives CASSPSWTGGNYGYTF.